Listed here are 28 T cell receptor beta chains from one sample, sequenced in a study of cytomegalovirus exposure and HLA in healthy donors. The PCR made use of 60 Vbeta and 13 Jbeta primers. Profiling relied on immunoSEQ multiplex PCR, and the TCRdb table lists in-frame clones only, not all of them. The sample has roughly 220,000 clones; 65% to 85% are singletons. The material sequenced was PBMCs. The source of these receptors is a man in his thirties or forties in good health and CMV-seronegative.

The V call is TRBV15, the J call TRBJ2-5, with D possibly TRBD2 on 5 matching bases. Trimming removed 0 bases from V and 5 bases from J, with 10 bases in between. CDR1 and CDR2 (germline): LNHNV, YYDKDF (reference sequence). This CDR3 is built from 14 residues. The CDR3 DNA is TGTGCCACCAGCAGAGATCCGGGGAGCGAGACCCAGTACTTC. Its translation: CATSRDPGSETQYF.

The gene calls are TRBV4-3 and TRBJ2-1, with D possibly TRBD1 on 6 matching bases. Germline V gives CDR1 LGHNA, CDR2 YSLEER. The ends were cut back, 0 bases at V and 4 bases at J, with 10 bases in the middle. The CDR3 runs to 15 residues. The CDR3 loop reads CASSQEGQPYNEQFF. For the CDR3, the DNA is TGCGCCAGCAGCCAAGAAGGACAGCCTTACAATGAGCAGTTCTTC.

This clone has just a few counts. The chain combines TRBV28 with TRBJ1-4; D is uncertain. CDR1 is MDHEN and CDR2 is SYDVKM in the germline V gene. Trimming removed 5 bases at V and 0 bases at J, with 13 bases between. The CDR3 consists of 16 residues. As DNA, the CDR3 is TGTGCCAGCAGTCATCAGGACTGGTCAACTAATGAAAAACTGTTTTTT. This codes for CASSHQDWSTNEKLFF.

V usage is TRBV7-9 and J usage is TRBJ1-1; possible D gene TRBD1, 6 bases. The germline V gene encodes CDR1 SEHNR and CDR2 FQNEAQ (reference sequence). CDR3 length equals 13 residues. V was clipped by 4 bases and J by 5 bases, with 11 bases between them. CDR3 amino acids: CASSSGEGTEAFF. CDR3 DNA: TGTGCCAGCAGCTCAGGGGAGGGGACTGAAGCTTTCTTT.

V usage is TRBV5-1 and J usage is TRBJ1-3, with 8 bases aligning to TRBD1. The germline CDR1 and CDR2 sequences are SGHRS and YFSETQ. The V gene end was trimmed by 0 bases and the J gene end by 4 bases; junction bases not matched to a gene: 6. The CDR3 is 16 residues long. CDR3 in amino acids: CASSLGTGLRGNTIYF. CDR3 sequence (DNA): TGCGCCAGCAGCTTGGGGACAGGGCTACGCGGAAACACCATATATTTT.

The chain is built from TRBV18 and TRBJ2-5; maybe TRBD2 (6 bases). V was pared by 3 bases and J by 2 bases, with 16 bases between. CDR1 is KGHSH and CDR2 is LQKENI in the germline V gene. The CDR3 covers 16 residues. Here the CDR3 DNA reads TGTGCCAGCTCACCGGGGAGGTTCGATTCACAAGAGACCCAGTACTTC. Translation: CASSPGRFDSQETQYF.

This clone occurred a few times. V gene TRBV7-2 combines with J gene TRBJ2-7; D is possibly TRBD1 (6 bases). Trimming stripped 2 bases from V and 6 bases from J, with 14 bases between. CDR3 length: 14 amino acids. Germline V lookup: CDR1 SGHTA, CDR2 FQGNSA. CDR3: CASSLNREGGEQYF. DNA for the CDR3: TGTGCCAGCAGCTTAAATCGGGAAGGGGGCGAGCAGTACTTC.

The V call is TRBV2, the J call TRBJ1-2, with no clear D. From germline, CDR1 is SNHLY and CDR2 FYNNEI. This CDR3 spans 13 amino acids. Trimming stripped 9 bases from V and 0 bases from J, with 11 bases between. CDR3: CASDGLANYGYTF. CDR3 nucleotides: TGTGCCAGTGACGGCCTAGCTAACTATGGCTACACCTTC.

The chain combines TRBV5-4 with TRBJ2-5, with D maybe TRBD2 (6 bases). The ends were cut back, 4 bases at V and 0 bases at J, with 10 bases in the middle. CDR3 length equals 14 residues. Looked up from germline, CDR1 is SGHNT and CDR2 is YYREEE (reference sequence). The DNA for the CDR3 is TGTGCCAGCAGCCCCCCGGGGGACCAAGAGACCCAGTACTTC. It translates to CASSPPGDQETQYF.

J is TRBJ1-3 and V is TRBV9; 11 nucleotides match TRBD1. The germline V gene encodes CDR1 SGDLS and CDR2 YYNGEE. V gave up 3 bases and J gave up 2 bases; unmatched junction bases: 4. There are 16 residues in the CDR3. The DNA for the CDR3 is TGTGCCAGCAGCGCCCGGACAGGGGGCACTGGAAACACCATATATTTT. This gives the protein CASSARTGGTGNTIYF.

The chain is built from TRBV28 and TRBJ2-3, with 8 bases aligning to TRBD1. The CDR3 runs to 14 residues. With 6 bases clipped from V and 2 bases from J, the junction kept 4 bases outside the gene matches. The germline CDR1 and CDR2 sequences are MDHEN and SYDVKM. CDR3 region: CASSQGAPTDTQYF. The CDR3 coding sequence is TGTGCCAGCAGCCAGGGGGCTCCCACAGATACGCAGTATTTT. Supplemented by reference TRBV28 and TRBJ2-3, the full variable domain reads DVKVTQSSRYLVKRTGEKVFLECVQDMDHENMFWYRQDPGLGLRLIYFSYDVKMKEKGDIPEGYSVSREKKERFSLILESASTNQTSMYLCASSQGAPTDTQYFGPGTRLTVL.

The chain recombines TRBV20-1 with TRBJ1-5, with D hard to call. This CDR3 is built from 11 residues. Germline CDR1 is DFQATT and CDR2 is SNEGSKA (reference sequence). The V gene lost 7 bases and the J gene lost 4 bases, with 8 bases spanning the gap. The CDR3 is CSVSGNQPQHF. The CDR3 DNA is TGCAGTGTGAGCGGAAATCAGCCCCAGCATTTT.

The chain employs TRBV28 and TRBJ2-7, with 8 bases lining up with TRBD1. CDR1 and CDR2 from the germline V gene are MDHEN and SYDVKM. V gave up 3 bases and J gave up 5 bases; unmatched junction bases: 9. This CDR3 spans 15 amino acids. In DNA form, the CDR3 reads TGTGCCAGCAGTTTTGGACAGGGTGGGTTTAACGAGCAGTACTTC. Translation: CASSFGQGGFNEQYF.

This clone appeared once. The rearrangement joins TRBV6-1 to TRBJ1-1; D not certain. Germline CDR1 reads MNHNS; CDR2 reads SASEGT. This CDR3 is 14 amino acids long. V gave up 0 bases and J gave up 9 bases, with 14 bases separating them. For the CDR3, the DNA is TGTGCCAGCAGTGAAGCCGGGTTGTCTGTCCAAGCTTTCTTT. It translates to CASSEAGLSVQAFF.

CDR3 bases: TGTGCCAGCAGTTTCTACAGGGAGTGGTCACCCCTCCACTTT. Residues: CASSFYREWSPLHF. The chain employs TRBV27 and TRBJ1-6; D is perhaps TRBD1 (6 bases). CDR1 and CDR2 (germline): MNHEY, SMNVEV (reference sequence). CDR3 size: 14 residues. Trimming removed 3 bases at V and 10 bases at J, with 13 bases between.

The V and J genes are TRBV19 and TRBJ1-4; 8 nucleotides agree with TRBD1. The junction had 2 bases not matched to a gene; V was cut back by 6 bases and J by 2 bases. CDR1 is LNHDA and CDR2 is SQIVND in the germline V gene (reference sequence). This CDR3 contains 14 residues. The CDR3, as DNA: TGTGCCAGTAGGCAGGGGGCGACTAATGAAAAACTGTTTTTT. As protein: CASRQGATNEKLFF.

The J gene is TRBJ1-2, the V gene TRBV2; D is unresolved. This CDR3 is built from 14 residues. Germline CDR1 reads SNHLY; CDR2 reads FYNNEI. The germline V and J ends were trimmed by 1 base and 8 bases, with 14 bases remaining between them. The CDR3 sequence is CASSEETLPRGYTF. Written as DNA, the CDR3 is TGTGCCAGCAGTGAAGAGACACTCCCGCGCGGCTACACCTTC.

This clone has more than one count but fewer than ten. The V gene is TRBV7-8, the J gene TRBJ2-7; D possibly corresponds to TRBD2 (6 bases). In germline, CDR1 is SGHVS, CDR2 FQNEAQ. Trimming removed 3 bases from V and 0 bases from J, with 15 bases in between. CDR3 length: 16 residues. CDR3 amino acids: CASSFIGGPSSYEQYF. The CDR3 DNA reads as TGTGCCAGCAGCTTTATCGGGGGACCAAGCTCCTACGAGCAGTACTTC.

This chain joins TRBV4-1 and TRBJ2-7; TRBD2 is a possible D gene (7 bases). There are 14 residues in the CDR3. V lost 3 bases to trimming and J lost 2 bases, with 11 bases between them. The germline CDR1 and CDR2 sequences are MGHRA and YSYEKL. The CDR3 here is CASSQGGPTYEQYF. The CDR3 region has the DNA TGCGCCAGCAGCCAGGGGGGGCCTACCTACGAGCAGTACTTC.

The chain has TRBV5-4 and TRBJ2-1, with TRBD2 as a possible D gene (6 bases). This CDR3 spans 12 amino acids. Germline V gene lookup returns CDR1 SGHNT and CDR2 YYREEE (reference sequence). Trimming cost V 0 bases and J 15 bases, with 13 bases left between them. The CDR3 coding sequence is TGTGCCAGCAGCTTGGACGGGGGAGGTCGGTTCTTC. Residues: CASSLDGGGRFF.

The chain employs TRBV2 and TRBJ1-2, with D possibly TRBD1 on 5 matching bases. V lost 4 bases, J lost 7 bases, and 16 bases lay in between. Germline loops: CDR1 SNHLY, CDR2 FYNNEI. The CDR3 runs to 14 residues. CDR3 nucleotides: TGTGCCAGCAGTGGAACAGGCGGGAAGAGTGGCTACACCTTC. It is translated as CASSGTGGKSGYTF.

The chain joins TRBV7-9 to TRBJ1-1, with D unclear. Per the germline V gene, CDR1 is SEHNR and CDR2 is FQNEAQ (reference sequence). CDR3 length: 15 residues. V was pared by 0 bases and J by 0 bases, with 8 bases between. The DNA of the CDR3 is TGTGCCAGCAGCTTAGCCGGGTCTTTGAACACTGAAGCTTTCTTT. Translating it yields CASSLAGSLNTEAFF.

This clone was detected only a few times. Here the CDR3 reads CASYTVPTGELFF. The DNA of the CDR3 is TGCGCCAGCTATACGGTTCCCACCGGGGAGCTGTTTTTT. V usage is TRBV5-1 and J usage is TRBJ2-2; D unresolved. Germline V gene sequence: CDR1 SGHRS, CDR2 YFSETQ. There are 13 residues in the CDR3. V dropped 7 bases and J dropped 4 bases, with 11 bases sitting between them. Full variable domain (missing parts from reference TRBV5-1 and TRBJ2-2): KAGVTQTPRYLIKTRGQQVTLSCSPISGHRSVSWYQQTPGQGLQFLFEYFSETQRNKGNFPGRFSGRQFSNSRSEMNVSTLELGDSALYLCASYTVPTGELFFGEGSRLTVL.

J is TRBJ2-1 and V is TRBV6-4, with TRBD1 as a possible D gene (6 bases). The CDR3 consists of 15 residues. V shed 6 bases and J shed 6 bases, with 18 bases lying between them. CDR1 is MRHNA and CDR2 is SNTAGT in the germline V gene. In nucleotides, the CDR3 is TGTGCCAGCAGCCACGGGCAGGGGATTCTCAATGAGCAGTTCTTC. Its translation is CASSHGQGILNEQFF.

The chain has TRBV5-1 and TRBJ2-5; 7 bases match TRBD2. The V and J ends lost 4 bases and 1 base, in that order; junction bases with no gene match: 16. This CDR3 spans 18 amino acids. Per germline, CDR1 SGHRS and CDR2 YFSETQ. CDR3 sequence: CASSTQWGRAGLQETQYF. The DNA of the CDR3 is TGCGCCAGCAGCACCCAATGGGGGAGGGCAGGTCTCCAAGAGACCCAGTACTTC.

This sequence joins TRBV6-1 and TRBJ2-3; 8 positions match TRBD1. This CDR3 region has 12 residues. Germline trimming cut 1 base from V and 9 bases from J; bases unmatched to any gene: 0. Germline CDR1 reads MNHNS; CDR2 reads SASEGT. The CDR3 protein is CASSEGTGTQYF. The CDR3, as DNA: TGTGCCAGCAGTGAAGGGACAGGGACGCAGTATTTT.

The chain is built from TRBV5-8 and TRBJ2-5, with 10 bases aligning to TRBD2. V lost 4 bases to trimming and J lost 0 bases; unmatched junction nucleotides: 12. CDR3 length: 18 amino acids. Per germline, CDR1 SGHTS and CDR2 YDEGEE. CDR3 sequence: CASSLVLISGGYQETQYF. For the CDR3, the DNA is TGTGCCAGCAGCCTCGTCCTGATTAGCGGGGGGTACCAAGAGACCCAGTACTTC.

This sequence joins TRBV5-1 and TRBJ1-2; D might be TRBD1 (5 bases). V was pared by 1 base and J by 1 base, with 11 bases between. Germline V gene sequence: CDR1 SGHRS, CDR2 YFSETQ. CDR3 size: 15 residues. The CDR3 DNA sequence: TGCGCCAGCAGCTTGTTTCAGGGAGGTAACTATGGCTACACCTTC. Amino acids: CASSLFQGGNYGYTF.